One and the same sample provided the 21 T cell receptor beta chains below, sequenced in a study of cytomegalovirus exposure and HLA in healthy donors. Primers included in the PCR were 60 Vbeta and 13 Jbeta primers. Sequencing was performed with immunoSEQ multiplex PCR; in TCRdb, only in-frame clones are kept and a portion is missing. Of about 270,000 clones listed, 72% are singletons. The source material was PBMCs. These TCRs come from a female donor in good health and CMV-seronegative.

This chain joins TRBV5-1 and TRBJ2-7, with D perhaps matching TRBD1 (6 bases). The CDR3 has 15 residues. Per germline, CDR1 SGHRS and CDR2 YFSETQ. With 0 bases removed from V and 3 bases from J, the gap between germline ends came to 13 bases. The CDR3 bases are TGCGCCAGCAGCTTGGGGGGGCAGCCCCACTACGAGCAGTACTTC. It specifies CASSLGGQPHYEQYF. The full variable domain, in which reference TRBV5-1 and TRBJ2-7 provide the parts outside the CDR3, is KAGVTQTPRYLIKTRGQQVTLSCSPISGHRSVSWYQQTPGQGLQFLFEYFSETQRNKGNFPGRFSGRQFSNSRSEMNVSTLELGDSALYLCASSLGGQPHYEQYFGPGTRLTVT.

In this sample, this clone turned up a few times. This chain uses TRBV27 with TRBJ2-2, with a tentative D call TRBD1 (6 bases). CDR3 size: 15 residues. Trimming removed 6 bases from V and 4 bases from J, with 15 bases in between. CDR1 and CDR2 (germline): MNHEY, SMNVEV (reference sequence). Written as DNA, the CDR3 is TGTGCCAGCAGCTACACTTTAGGGGGCACCGGGGAGCTGTTTTTT. Residues: CASSYTLGGTGELFF.

V usage is TRBV5-1 and J usage is TRBJ1-4; D gene uncertain. The germline gives CDR1 SGHRS, CDR2 YFSETQ. This CDR3 spans 14 amino acids. The V end was cut by 2 bases, the J end by 5 bases, with 10 bases between. CDR3 sequence reads: CASSLRQGNEKLFF. The CDR3 coding sequence is TGCGCCAGCAGCTTAAGACAAGGAAATGAAAAACTGTTTTTT.

Remarks on this clone: Other DNA sequences of this sample code for an identical CDR3. This sequence joins TRBV28 and TRBJ2-7; perhaps TRBD1 as D (5 bases). The CDR3 contains 12 residues. The V gene lost 6 bases and the J gene lost 6 bases, with 12 bases spanning the gap. Germline values: CDR1 MDHEN, CDR2 SYDVKM. The CDR3 DNA sequence: TGTGCCAGCAGCTCTGGACAAGGCGAGCAGTACTTC. Amino acid sequence: CASSSGQGEQYF. Supplemented by reference TRBV28 and TRBJ2-7, the full variable domain reads DVKVTQSSRYLVKRTGEKVFLECVQDMDHENMFWYRQDPGLGLRLIYFSYDVKMKEKGDIPEGYSVSREKKERFSLILESASTNQTSMYLCASSSGQGEQYFGPGTRLTVT.

The J gene is TRBJ1-2, the V gene TRBV28; the match to TRBD1 covers 7 bases. V shed 4 bases and J 4 bases; nucleotides not matched to a gene: 9. From germline, CDR1 is MDHEN and CDR2 SYDVKM. The length of the CDR3 is 15 residues. This CDR3 reads CASSSRRGVVYGYTF. The CDR3 bases are TGTGCCAGCAGTTCCCGCAGGGGGGTGGTCTATGGCTACACCTTC.

This chain uses TRBV15 with TRBJ2-5; 7 bases match TRBD2. Gene TRBJ2-7 matches the end of the DNA better, so the J call may be wrong. CDR1 LNHNV and CDR2 YYDKDF come from the germline V gene (reference sequence). The CDR3 length is 16 residues. The CDR3 spells CATSRGSSGSSYEQYF. For the CDR3, the DNA is TGTGCCACCAGCAGGGGTTCTAGCGGAAGCTCCTACGAGCAGTACTTC.

This chain links TRBV6-1 with TRBJ2-1, with a weak D call TRBD2 (6 bases). The length of the CDR3 is 13 residues. The germline gives CDR1 MNHNS, CDR2 SASEGT. V lost 6 bases to trimming and J lost 6 bases, with 12 bases between them. CDR3 nucleotides: TGTGCCAGCAGCGCTCGGGGGATCAATGAGCAGTTCTTC. This sequence encodes CASSARGINEQFF.

The chain employs TRBV21-1 and TRBJ1-2. TRBV21-1 corresponds to a pseudogene. The CDR3 sequence is 11 residues long. CDR3 DNA: TGTGCCAGCTCCGGGGGTGGTGGCTACACCTTC. This translates into CASSGGGGYTF.

The rearrangement joins TRBV4-1 to TRBJ1-2, with D possibly matching TRBD1 (6 bases). Germline V gene data show CDR1 as MGHRA and CDR2 as YSYEKL. CDR3 length equals 18 residues. With 3 bases removed from V and 3 bases from J, the gap between germline ends came to 23 bases. The CDR3 DNA is TGCGCCAGCAGCCACCCAAGATCGGGACGACAGGCCCACTATGGCTACACCTTC. Translated: CASSHPRSGRQAHYGYTF.

The chain couples TRBV2 to TRBJ2-3, with 7 bases fitting TRBD2. The germline CDR1 and CDR2 sequences are SNHLY and FYNNEI. With V trimmed by 3 bases and J by 2 bases, 8 bases remained unmatched. The CDR3 has 16 residues. CDR3 in DNA: TGTGCCAGCAGTGACATCGCAGCGGGGACCACAGATACGCAGTATTTT. As protein: CASSDIAAGTTDTQYF. The whole variable domain, filled in from reference TRBV2 and TRBJ2-3, reads EPEVTQTPSHQVTQMGQEVILRCVPISNHLYFYWYRQILGQKVEFLVSFYNNEISEKSEIFDDQFSVERPDGSNFTLKIRSTKLEDSAMYFCASSDIAAGTTDTQYFGPGTRLTVL.

There are a few counts of this clone. The V and J genes are TRBV19 and TRBJ2-7; D gene uncertain. Per the germline V gene, CDR1 is LNHDA and CDR2 is SQIVND (reference sequence). V dropped 5 bases and J dropped 3 bases, with 5 bases sitting between them. The CDR3 is made up of 11 amino acids. The CDR3 here is CASSPGYEQYF. The CDR3 region has the DNA TGTGCCAGTAGTCCAGGCTACGAGCAGTACTTC.

The chain joins TRBV2 to TRBJ2-7; D not certain. Trimming left V 7 bases short and J 0 bases short, with 10 bases between. The CDR3 is 13 amino acids. Looked up from germline, CDR1 is SNHLY and CDR2 is FYNNEI. The CDR3 loop reads CASTWYGSYEQYF. In DNA form, the CDR3 reads TGTGCCAGCACATGGTACGGCTCCTACGAGCAGTACTTC.

This clone was detected a few times. The V and J genes are TRBV25-1 and TRBJ2-2; perhaps TRBD2 as D (6 bases). V was clipped by 7 bases and J by 1 base, with 10 bases between them. CDR3 size: 14 residues. The germline V gene encodes CDR1 MGHDK and CDR2 SYGVNS. The CDR3: CASMGLLNTGELFF. DNA for the CDR3: TGTGCCAGCATGGGACTCCTGAACACCGGGGAGCTGTTTTTT.

The rearrangement uses TRBV5-6 and TRBJ1-5, with D possibly TRBD1 on 6 matching bases. The CDR3 totals 14 residues. CDR1 is SGHDT and CDR2 is YYEEEE in the germline V gene. Trimming stripped 2 bases from V and 8 bases from J, with 14 bases between. The CDR3 bases are TGTGCCAGCAGCTTAGGGGGAGCTGGGAAGCCCCAGCATTTT. Translating gives CASSLGGAGKPQHF.

This chain links TRBV6-1 with TRBJ2-5; the D is unclear. Germline V lookup: CDR1 MNHNS, CDR2 SASEGT. With 6 bases removed from V and 0 bases from J, the gap between germline ends came to 8 bases. CDR3 length: 13 amino acids. CDR3 sequence reads: CASSRLYQETQYF. The CDR3 region has the DNA TGTGCCAGCAGCAGACTGTACCAAGAGACCCAGTACTTC.

This rearrangement joins TRBV30 to TRBJ2-1; TRBD2 agrees at 8 bases. CDR3 length: 13 amino acids. Germline CDR1 reads GTSNPN; CDR2 reads SVGIG (reference sequence). Germline trimming cut 1 base from V and 9 bases from J; bases unmatched to any gene: 5. The DNA of the CDR3 is TGTGCCTGGAGTGCGGGAGGGAATACTGAGCAGTTCTTC. This sequence encodes CAWSAGGNTEQFF.

The genes are TRBV7-2 and TRBJ2-7; weak D call: TRBD2 (5 bases). The CDR3 is 14 amino acids. Per germline, CDR1 SGHTA and CDR2 FQGNSA. Trimming left V 6 bases short and J 0 bases short, with 12 bases between. CDR3 bases: TGTGCCAGCAGGCCCCAGCGGATCTCCTACGAGCAGTACTTC. This gives the protein CASRPQRISYEQYF. Full variable domain (outside the CDR3, taken from reference TRBV7-2 and TRBJ2-7): GAGVSQSPSNKVTEKGKDVELRCDPISGHTALYWYRQSLGQGLEFLIYFQGNSAPDKSGLPSDRFSAERTGGSVSTLTIQRTQQEDSAVYLCASRPQRISYEQYFGPGTRLTVT.

There are a few counts of this clone. This chain joins TRBV4-2 and TRBJ2-7, with TRBD2 matching 11 bases. With 2 bases clipped from V and 1 base from J, the junction kept 1 base outside the gene matches. The CDR3 sequence is 15 residues long. Germline loops: CDR1 LGHNA, CDR2 YNFKEQ. CDR3 region: CASSQRTSGSYEQYF. Here the CDR3 DNA reads TGTGCCAGCAGCCAAAGGACTAGCGGGTCCTACGAGCAGTACTTC.

Only one count was recorded for this clone. The rearrangement uses TRBV27 and TRBJ2-7; the match to TRBD1 covers 7 bases. Germline V CDR1 and CDR2: MNHEY, SMNVEV (reference sequence). Trimming removed 0 bases from V and 6 bases from J; junction bases left unmatched: 2. The CDR3 covers 13 residues. This chain's CDR3 is CASSLSEGAEQYF. The CDR3 bases are TGTGCCAGCAGTTTATCCGAGGGGGCCGAGCAGTACTTC.

The CDR3 is CASSSSRPSTDTQYF. CDR3 nucleotides: TGTGCCAGCAGCAGTAGCCGCCCTAGCACAGATACGCAGTATTTT. The chain recombines TRBV7-2 with TRBJ2-3; D remains unclear. Germline values: CDR1 SGHTA, CDR2 FQGNSA. This CDR3 spans 15 amino acids. The V end was cut by 5 bases, the J end by 0 bases, with 12 bases between.

The genes are TRBV19 and TRBJ1-2; 7 bases fit TRBD1. CDR1 LNHDA and CDR2 SQIVND come from the germline V gene (reference sequence). Trimming removed 7 bases from V and 3 bases from J; junction bases left unmatched: 11. The CDR3 is made up of 15 amino acids. DNA of the CDR3: TGTGCCAGTACCCTAAGGGGGCGATCCCACTATGGCTACACCTTC. Its protein is CASTLRGRSHYGYTF.